A single sample is the source of the 14 T cell receptor beta chains below, sequenced in a study of T cell repertoires in cytomegalovirus infection. No antigen is known for these receptors. TCRdb processed the reads anew with MiXCR; each CDR3 protein has one entry. Among roughly 800,000 distinct CDR3 sequences listed, 25% to 35% were seen once. This specimen was cultured CD8+ T cells from PBMCs, taken from culture after CMV antigen stimulation. These receptors were taken from a human donor in good health (CMV status not recorded). Some clones in this sample may be carry-over from other donors' samples.

The rearrangement links TRBV6-5 to TRBJ1-2; possible D gene TRBD1, 5 bases. Trimming cost V 5 bases and J 9 bases, with 22 bases left between them. The CDR3 spans 15 residues. Germline loops: CDR1 MNHEY, CDR2 SVGAGI. CDR3 DNA: TGTGCCAGCAGTCAGGGCTGGACGGATCTCCTCCGCTACACCTTC. Its protein product is CASSQGWTDLLRYTF.

The chain links TRBV7-2 to TRBJ2-1, with D maybe TRBD2 (5 bases). CDR3 length: 17 residues. The germline gives CDR1 SGHTA, CDR2 FQGNSA. The V gene lost 1 base and the J gene lost 0 bases, with 13 bases spanning the gap. CDR3 bases: TGTGCCAGCAGCTTAGTGGCGGGCCCTAGCTCCTACAATGAGCAGTTCTTC. Translated, it gives CASSLVAGPSSYNEQFF.

This clonotype was detected ten times or more. The rearrangement uses TRBV7-9 and TRBJ1-6, with D tentatively TRBD1 (5 bases). Germline V gives CDR1 SEHNR, CDR2 FQNEAQ (reference sequence). V shed 5 bases and J shed 1 base, with 15 bases lying between them. The CDR3 totals 17 residues. For the CDR3, the DNA is TGTGCCAGCAGCGGGCACAGGCACGGATCCTATAATTCACCCCTCCACTTT. Its protein product is CASSGHRHGSYNSPLHF.

This clonotype was observed at least ten times. The chain employs TRBV11-2 and TRBJ1-5, with D hard to call. The V end lost 3 bases, the J end lost 1 base, and 28 bases lay between the germline ends. CDR3 length equals 21 residues. From germline, CDR1 is SGHAT and CDR2 FQNNGV. The CDR3 nucleotides are TGTGCCAGCAGCTTCGCAAAGAACGTCGAGCCCCAGTATAGGAGCAATCAGCCCCAGCATTTT. Its translation: CASSFAKNVEPQYRSNQPQHF. The full variable domain, completed using reference TRBV11-2 and TRBJ1-5, is EAGVAQSPRYKIIEKRQSVAFWCNPISGHATLYWYQQILGQGPKLLIQFQNNGVVDDSQLPKDRFSAERLKGVDSTLKIQPAKLEDSAVYLCASSFAKNVEPQYRSNQPQHFGDGTRLSIL.

With regard to this clonotype: The junction departs from the called germline gene at one end, perhaps through a read error. The rearrangement joins TRBV27 to TRBJ1-1, with unresolved D. The CDR3 is 15 residues long. Germline V gives CDR1 MNHEY, CDR2 SMNVEV (reference sequence). As DNA, the CDR3 is TGTGCCAGCAGCCCCTCCTACGGATTAAACACTGCAGCTTTCTTT. Translation: CASSPSYGLNTAAFF.

CDR3 amino acids: CASSQIGTSGKNEQFF. CDR3 DNA sequence: TGCGCCAGCAGCCAAATCGGGACTAGCGGGAAAAATGAGCAGTTCTTC. The chain is built from TRBV4-1 and TRBJ2-1; the match to TRBD2 covers 13 bases. The V segment lost 2 bases and the J segment 7 bases; nucleotides outside the gene matches: 5. From germline, CDR1 is MGHRA and CDR2 YSYEKL. The CDR3 covers 16 residues.

The rearrangement joins TRBV12-3 or TRBV12-4 to TRBJ2-1; D is possibly TRBD2 (7 bases). Trimming pared 5 bases from V and 4 bases from J, leaving 18 bases between. The CDR3 consists of 16 residues. CDR3 region: CASSVGGLKGYNEQFF. The CDR3 bases are TGTGCCAGCAGTGTCGGGGGGCTTAAAGGATACAATGAGCAGTTCTTC.

The chain employs TRBV20-1 and TRBJ2-7, with TRBD2 identical over 10 bases. Germline CDR1 DFQATT, CDR2 SNEGSKA (reference sequence). With V trimmed by 5 bases and J by 3 bases, 10 bases remained unmatched. The CDR3 is made up of 15 amino acids. CDR3 sequence reads: CSALGLAPNYYEQYV. Here the CDR3 DNA reads TGCAGTGCTTTGGGACTAGCGCCCAACTACTACGAGCAGTACGTC.

The rearrangement links TRBV7-9 to TRBJ1-1; D perhaps matches TRBD1 (5 bases). V lost 8 bases, J lost 11 bases, and 12 bases lay in between. Per the germline V gene, CDR1 is SEHNR and CDR2 is FQNEAQ (reference sequence). The CDR3 spans 10 residues. The CDR3 DNA sequence: TGTGCCAGCGGGGGGAATTCGGCTTTCTTT. Translation gives CASGGNSAFF. Variable domain in full (rest from reference TRBV7-9 and TRBJ1-1): DTGVSQNPRHKITKRGQNVTFRCDPISEHNRLYWYRQTLGQGPEFLTYFQNEAQLEKSRLLSDRFSAERPKGSFSTLEIQRTEQGDSAMYLCASGGNSAFFGQGTRLTVV.

The chain links TRBV7-4 to TRBJ2-5; 7 positions match TRBD2. Germline values: CDR1 SGHVT, CDR2 SQSDAQ. V lost 5 bases and J lost 1; bases outside the gene matches: 7. The CDR3 covers 15 residues. CDR3 in amino acids: CASSPSRGTQETQYF. The CDR3 nucleotides read TGTGCCAGCAGCCCCTCGCGGGGGACCCAAGAGACCCAGTACTTC.

This clonotype has just a few counts. This sequence joins TRBV7-2 and TRBJ2-1, with D perhaps TRBD2 (6 bases). Trimming removed 5 bases from V and 5 bases from J, with 13 bases in between. Per germline, CDR1 SGHTA and CDR2 FQGNSA. The CDR3 is made up of 14 amino acids. The CDR3 is CASSHGGLNNEQFF. The CDR3 DNA reads TGTGCCAGCAGCCATGGGGGACTTAACAATGAGCAGTTCTTC.

This clonotype was counted a few times. The rearrangement uses TRBV6-1 and TRBJ2-7; D possibly matches TRBD1 or TRBD2 (5 bases each). In germline, CDR1 is MNHNS, CDR2 SASEGT. This CDR3 is built from 15 residues. The V and J ends lost 2 bases and 2 bases respectively, with 13 bases between them. This CDR3 reads CASSELGPHTYEQYF. The CDR3 DNA is TGTGCCAGCAGTGAACTGGGACCGCACACCTACGAGCAGTACTTC.

This clonotype was observed a few times. J is TRBJ2-7 and V is TRBV4-1; D gene unclear. Trimming removed 0 bases at V and 6 bases at J, with 9 bases between. The CDR3 is 13 residues long. Germline values: CDR1 MGHRA, CDR2 YSYEKL. CDR3 in amino acids: CASSQELGAEQYF. CDR3 coding DNA: TGCGCCAGCAGCCAAGAACTGGGTGCCGAGCAGTACTTC.

This clonotype was picked up a small number of times. J is TRBJ2-3 and V is TRBV7-2; D is undetermined. Germline V gene data show CDR1 as SGHTA and CDR2 as FQGNSA. Trimming took 1 base from V and 7 from J, leaving 15 bases between them. The length of the CDR3 is 15 residues. The CDR3: CASSLELLVINTQYF. CDR3 sequence (DNA): TGTGCCAGCAGCTTAGAGCTCCTGGTGATAAATACGCAGTATTTT.